Shown below are 8 T cell receptor beta chains from a single sample sequenced in a study of cytomegalovirus exposure and HLA in healthy donors. 13 Jbeta primers and 60 Vbeta primers were used for the PCR. Sequencing was performed with immunoSEQ multiplex PCR; in TCRdb, only in-frame clones are kept and a portion is missing. The sample holds 90,000 to 120,000 clones, around 80% seen once. The sequenced material came from PBMCs. Receptors originate from a male donor in good health and CMV-seropositive.

The chain uses TRBV10-3 and TRBJ2-1; possible D gene TRBD2, 5 bases. The length of the CDR3 is 14 residues. Germline V gene sequence: CDR1 ENHRY, CDR2 SYGVKD. V lost 3 bases and J 6 bases, leaving 12 bases between the germline ends. This chain's CDR3 is CAISDEASPNEQFF. The CDR3 coding sequence is TGTGCCATCAGTGATGAGGCTAGCCCCAATGAGCAGTTCTTC.

This chain connects TRBV6-6 to TRBJ2-5; 9 bases line up with TRBD1. The CDR3 contains 15 residues. The V gene end was trimmed by 2 bases and the J gene end by 4 bases; junction bases not matched to a gene: 5. Germline CDR1 MNHNY, CDR2 SVGAGI (reference sequence). The CDR3 loop reads CASSYPQGAGETQYF. CDR3 bases: TGTGCCAGCAGTTACCCACAGGGGGCAGGAGAGACCCAGTACTTC.

The gene calls are TRBV29-1 and TRBJ1-2, with a tentative D call TRBD1 (5 bases). CDR1 and CDR2 from the germline V gene are SQVTM and ANQGSEA. This CDR3 is 14 amino acids long. V lost 6 bases and J lost 0, with 14 bases in between. This chain's CDR3 is CSVLKGYPNYGYTF. As DNA, the CDR3 is TGCAGCGTCTTAAAGGGGTATCCTAACTATGGCTACACCTTC.

This clone was detected only a few times. The chain joins TRBV9 to TRBJ2-7; perhaps TRBD2 as D (5 bases). Germline CDR1 and CDR2: SGDLS and YYNGEE. With 3 bases removed from V and 5 bases from J, the gap between germline ends came to 18 bases. The CDR3 runs to 15 residues. The CDR3, as DNA: TGTGCCAGCAGCGAGGACGGACTCCCACTGGACGAGCAGTACTTC. It codes for CASSEDGLPLDEQYF.

V usage is TRBV30 and J usage is TRBJ2-3; TRBD2 matches at 9 bases. V dropped 0 bases and J dropped 0; count of bases not matched to a gene: 1. Germline CDR1 is GTSNPN and CDR2 is SVGIG (reference sequence). CDR3 length: 15 amino acids. DNA of the CDR3: TGTGCCTGGAGTGTTCTAGCGGGGAGCACAGATACGCAGTATTTT. Encoded protein: CAWSVLAGSTDTQYF.

The chain employs TRBV18 and TRBJ1-3; no definite D call. Germline V gene data show CDR1 as KGHSH and CDR2 as LQKENI. V was trimmed by 2 bases and J by 4 bases, leaving 12 bases between them. The CDR3 is 15 residues long. In nucleotides, the CDR3 is TGTGCCAGCTCACCAAGGAGGGAAGGAGGAAACACCATATATTTT. Protein product: CASSPRREGGNTIYF.

This chain connects TRBV7-2 to TRBJ1-5; D is unclear. V gave up 5 bases and J gave up 4 bases, with 12 bases separating them. Germline CDR1 and CDR2: SGHTA and FQGNSA. The CDR3 covers 14 residues. Written as DNA, the CDR3 is TGTGCCAGCAGCCCCAGTGGCCCTAATCAGCCCCAGCATTTT. Amino acids: CASSPSGPNQPQHF. The variable domain in full, with the rest retrieved from reference TRBV7-2 and TRBJ1-5, is GAGVSQSPSNKVTEKGKDVELRCDPISGHTALYWYRQSLGQGLEFLIYFQGNSAPDKSGLPSDRFSAERTGGSVSTLTIQRTQQEDSAVYLCASSPSGPNQPQHFGDGTRLSIL.

Only one count was recorded for this clone. The CDR3 nucleotides are TGCGCCAGCAGCTTGGCGCCCGGGACAGGGGAGCAAGAGACCCAGTACTTC. Encoded protein: CASSLAPGTGEQETQYF. The chain links TRBV5-1 to TRBJ2-5, with TRBD1 matching 10 bases. The J segment lost 2 bases and the V segment lost 0 bases, leaving 7 bases of the junction unmatched. This CDR3 comprises 17 residues. From germline, CDR1 is SGHRS and CDR2 YFSETQ.